The next 18 T cell receptor beta chains were all read from a single sample in a study of T cell responses to AZD1222 COVID-19 vaccine. Here immunoSEQ multiplex PCR was the method, and the copy in TCRdb shows in-frame clones only, minus some. The sample contains 50,000 to 65,000 clones, about 90% of which appear only once. This specimen was peripheral blood, taken 28 days after the second AZD1222 dose. The receptors originated from an adult who received the AZD1222 COVID-19 vaccine.

The chain combines TRBV30 with TRBJ2-3; D is unclear. This CDR3 region has 12 residues. The V gene lost 6 bases and the J gene lost 3 bases, with 10 bases spanning the gap. Germline V gives CDR1 GTSNPN, CDR2 SVGIG (reference sequence). The CDR3 DNA follows: TGTGCCTGTACAAATAAGACAGATACGCAGTATTTT. It specifies CACTNKTDTQYF.

V usage is TRBV4-3 and J usage is TRBJ1-2; D is unresolved. CDR3 size: 15 residues. Trimming stripped 2 bases from V and 3 bases from J, with 13 bases between. The germline V gene has CDR1 LGHNA and CDR2 YSLEER. The CDR3 here is CASSQRLADYYGYTF. DNA of the CDR3: TGCGCCAGCAGCCAAAGGTTGGCAGACTACTATGGCTACACCTTC.

The CDR3 protein is CASSLMARSSYNEQFF. DNA of the CDR3: TGTGCCAGCAGCTTAATGGCGAGAAGCTCCTACAATGAGCAGTTCTTC. The chain is built from TRBV7-3 and TRBJ2-1; no firm D call. The germline CDR1 and CDR2 sequences are SGHTA and FQGTGA. V lost 1 base and J lost 0, with 10 bases in between. The CDR3 spans 16 residues. Full variable domain (remainder filled in from reference TRBV7-3 and TRBJ2-1): GAGVSQTPSNKVTEKGKYVELRCDPISGHTALYWYRQSLGQGPEFLIYFQGTGAADDSGLPNDRFFAVRPEGSVSTLKIQRTERGDSAVYLCASSLMARSSYNEQFFGPGTRLTVL.

As regards this clone: A read error is likely, as this CDR3 ends without the conserved phenylalanine or tryptophan. The genes are TRBV5-4 and TRBJ1-2; unclear D gene. The length of the CDR3 is 15 residues. The germline gives CDR1 SGHNT, CDR2 YYREEE (reference sequence). Between the trimmed V and J ends, which lost 4 bases and 4 bases, there was a span of 17 bases. This CDR3 reads CASSPGSGRAYGYTS. The CDR3 coding sequence is TGTGCCAGCAGCCCCGGTTCCGGGAGGGCCTATGGCTACACCTCC.

V and J are TRBV28 and TRBJ2-7; 7 bases match TRBD1. This CDR3 is 14 amino acids long. Germline V CDR1 and CDR2: MDHEN, SYDVKM. V lost 5 bases and J lost 6; bases outside the gene matches: 10. CDR3 in DNA: TGTGCCAGCAGTGCCCACCGACAGGGCGGCGAGCAGTACTTC. Protein sequence: CASSAHRQGGEQYF.

This chain joins TRBV13 and TRBJ2-2; the D is unclear. The CDR3 has 17 residues. Trimming cost V 3 bases and J 0 bases, with 14 bases left between them. Germline V gene lookup returns CDR1 PRHDT and CDR2 FYEKMQ (reference sequence). Written as DNA, the CDR3 is TGTGCCAGCAGCTTTACCGTATCCCGCGCGAACACCGGGGAGCTGTTTTTT. It specifies CASSFTVSRANTGELFF.

Only a few counts were recorded for this clone. The CDR3 here is CASSFKGFGDSPLHF. CDR3 sequence (DNA): TGCGCCAGCAGCTTTAAGGGGTTCGGTGATTCACCCCTCCACTTT. V and J are TRBV5-1 and TRBJ1-6; possible D gene TRBD1, 5 bases. This CDR3 spans 15 amino acids. Trimming took off 2 bases at V and 8 bases at J, with 14 bases between the two ends. From germline, CDR1 is SGHRS and CDR2 YFSETQ.

This clone was picked up a small number of times. The chain links TRBV20-1 to TRBJ2-7; D call uncertain. CDR3 length: 11 residues. Trimming pared 7 bases from V and 2 bases from J, leaving 9 bases between. The germline CDR1 and CDR2 sequences are DFQATT and SNEGSKA (reference sequence). The CDR3 DNA is TGCAGTGGAAAGAATCCCTACGAGCAGTACTTC. Protein: CSGKNPYEQYF.

V and J are TRBV7-8 and TRBJ1-3; D may be TRBD1 (6 bases). Trimming removed 4 bases at V and 2 bases at J, with 15 bases between. CDR1 SGHVS and CDR2 FQNEAQ come from the germline V gene. This CDR3 region has 16 residues. CDR3 protein: CASSSLRGAPGNTIYF. CDR3 nucleotides: TGTGCCAGCAGCTCCCTTAGGGGGGCCCCTGGAAACACCATATATTTT.

V usage is TRBV7-3 and J usage is TRBJ2-3, with D tentatively TRBD1 (5 bases). Germline lookup yields CDR1 SGHTA and CDR2 FQGTGA. Deletions cut 2 bases from V and 3 bases from J, with 6 bases between. This CDR3 is built from 13 residues. CDR3 in amino acids: CASSLPGTDTQYF. DNA for the CDR3: TGTGCCAGCAGCTTACCAGGGACAGATACGCAGTATTTT.

The J gene is TRBJ2-2, the V gene TRBV11-2, with a tentative D call TRBD2 (5 bases). This CDR3 has 14 amino acids. CDR1 is SGHAT, CDR2 FQNNGV, per germline. With 4 bases removed from V and 2 bases from J, the gap between germline ends came to 8 bases. CDR3 in amino acids: CASSWTSNTGELFF. The CDR3 bases are TGTGCCAGCAGCTGGACTTCAAACACCGGGGAGCTGTTTTTT.

The genes are TRBV14 and TRBJ2-1; 11 bases agree with TRBD2. The CDR3 runs 15 residues. V trimming: 6 bases; J trimming: 7 bases; junction bases outside the gene matches: 8. From germline, CDR1 is SGHDN and CDR2 FVKESK. The CDR3 coding sequence is TGTGCCAGCAGTCAACTAGCGGGAGTGGGTAATGAGCAGTTCTTC. This codes for CASSQLAGVGNEQFF.

V is TRBV23-1 and J is TRBJ1-2, with a possible D match to TRBD1 (5 bases). TRBV23-1 has ORF status, its function being uncertain. The CDR3 has 11 residues. CDR3 in amino acids: CAADRNCGYTF. DNA of the CDR3: TGCGCGGCCGACAGAAATTGCGGCTACACCTTC.

The chain carries TRBV12-3 or TRBV12-4 and TRBJ2-3; D is unresolved. V dropped 4 bases and J dropped 1 base, with 6 bases sitting between them. The length of the CDR3 is 13 residues. Written as DNA, the CDR3 is TGTGCCAGCAGTTCCCGCCGCACAGATACGCAGTATTTT. Translating it yields CASSSRRTDTQYF.

V usage is TRBV5-1 and J usage is TRBJ1-1; TRBD1 matches 7 bases. Germline V gene lookup returns CDR1 SGHRS and CDR2 YFSETQ. The V and J ends lost 4 bases and 2 bases, in that order; junction bases with no gene match: 8. The CDR3 covers 15 residues. Here the CDR3 DNA reads TGCGCCAGCAGCCCACAGGAGGGGGCAAACACTGAAGCTTTCTTT. Translation: CASSPQEGANTEAFF.

This sequence joins TRBV5-5 and TRBJ1-1, with D unresolved. The germline CDR1 and CDR2 sequences are SGHKS and YYEKEE (reference sequence). The CDR3 runs 15 residues. The V and J ends lost 4 bases and 1 base respectively, with 14 bases between them. The CDR3 reads CASSPRPNSNTEAFF. In nucleotides, the CDR3 is TGTGCCAGCAGCCCGCGCCCTAATTCGAACACTGAAGCTTTCTTT. The variable domain in full, completed from reference TRBV5-5 and TRBJ1-1, reads DAGVTQSPTHLIKTRGQQVTLRCSPISGHKSVSWYQQVLGQGPQFIFQYYEKEERGRGNFPDRFSARQFPNYSSELNVNALLLGDSALYLCASSPRPNSNTEAFFGQGTRLTVV.

This clone was seen repeatedly, ten times or more. The J gene is TRBJ2-1, the V gene TRBV7-2, with TRBD1 as a possible D gene (6 bases). The germline V and J ends were trimmed by 5 bases and 9 bases, with 11 bases remaining between them. Germline CDR1 and CDR2: SGHTA and FQGNSA. The CDR3 spans 12 residues. The CDR3 reads CASSLTGIEQFF. The CDR3 DNA follows: TGTGCCAGCAGCCTAACAGGGATTGAGCAGTTCTTC.

This clone was seen only once. This rearrangement joins TRBV5-1 to TRBJ1-1; weak D call: TRBD1 (5 bases). The CDR3 spans 15 residues. Germline V gives CDR1 SGHRS, CDR2 YFSETQ. V was trimmed by 0 bases and J by 4 bases, leaving 13 bases between them. The CDR3 DNA sequence: TGCGCCAGCAGCTTGGCCGGCAGGGTGGGCACTGAAGCTTTCTTT. Translated: CASSLAGRVGTEAFF.